These 6 T cell receptor beta chains originate from one sample sequenced in a study of T-cell reconstitution after alpha-beta-depleted transplantation in children. During its preparation, the TCRbeta library received unique molecular identifiers. TCRdb reprocessed the PCR reads via MiXCR and lists one record per CDR3 protein. The sample has 500,000 or so distinct CDR3 sequences; about 33% are singletons. Here the sequenced sample was PBMCs from the stem cell graft donor, taken from the stem cell graft. These receptors were obtained from a human donor who donated a stem cell graft to a child with aplastic anemia.

The chain uses TRBV6-1 and TRBJ2-2; D is unclear. Trimming stripped 2 bases from V and 6 bases from J, with 10 bases between. Germline CDR1 and CDR2: MNHNS and SASEGT. The CDR3 is 14 amino acids. The CDR3 sequence is CASSERWRPGELFF. The CDR3 region has the DNA TGTGCCAGCAGTGAACGGTGGCGGCCCGGGGAGCTGTTTTTT.

V usage is TRBV3-1 and J usage is TRBJ2-1; 7 bases are a match to TRBD2. CDR3 size: 15 residues. Germline trimming cut 3 bases from V and 10 bases from J; bases unmatched to any gene: 12. Germline CDR1 and CDR2: LGHDT and YNNKEL (reference sequence). The CDR3 DNA is TGTGCCAGCAGCCACCGCGGGAGCGTCGCAAGGGAGCAGTTCTTC. Translated, it gives CASSHRGSVAREQFF.

This clonotype was observed a handful of times. The chain combines TRBV7-8 with TRBJ1-2; D gene ambiguous. The V end lost 1 base, the J end lost 4 bases, and 13 bases lay between the germline ends. The CDR3 has 15 residues. CDR1 and CDR2 (germline): SGHVS, FQNEAQ. The CDR3 bases are TGTGCCAGCAGCTTAGAAGGTGCTAGGGTCTATGGCTACACCTTC. This gives the protein CASSLEGARVYGYTF.

For the CDR3, the DNA is TGCAGTGCTAGAACCGGACAACAGACTGGAAACACCATATATTTT. It is translated as CSARTGQQTGNTIYF. This rearrangement joins TRBV20-1 to TRBJ1-3; TRBD1 is a possible D gene (5 bases). Per germline, CDR1 DFQATT and CDR2 SNEGSKA (reference sequence). The CDR3 has 15 residues. Trimming cost V 2 bases and J 2 bases, with 13 bases left between them.

The chain employs TRBV6-6 and TRBJ1-5; D unclear. Germline CDR1 and CDR2: MNHNY and SVGAGI (reference sequence). V gave up 3 bases and J gave up 6 bases, with 6 bases separating them. The CDR3 covers 12 residues. The CDR3 here is CASSYYGQPQHF. The CDR3 DNA follows: TGTGCCAGCAGTTATTACGGTCAGCCCCAGCATTTT.

CDR3 amino acids: CASSLALTGKDGYTF. The DNA of the CDR3 is TGTGCCAGCAGTTTAGCCCTTACAGGGAAGGATGGCTACACCTTC. The chain links TRBV12-3 or TRBV12-4 to TRBJ1-2, with D perhaps TRBD1 (6 bases). V lost 0 bases, J lost 6 bases, and 14 bases lay in between. The CDR3 loop spans 15 amino acids.